This TCR beta chain was observed in a study of blood T cell repertoires in COVID-19. Study-wide background: The study drew acute and convalescent COVID-19 samples from the United States, Italy and Spain. T cells, B-cell-depleted T cells, or PBMCs supplied cDNA or gDNA.

Original data processing: Reference gene primer amplification in the assay estimated nucleated cell counts. Clones were read by immunoSEQ multiplex PCR, and TCRdb kept only the in-frame ones, dropping some. That table is the source of V, J and clone size, and D and trimming were worked out from the DNA. The sample carries 150,000 to 200,000 clones, 65% to 90% recorded once. Seattle-derived patients entered the study during active infection and were followed longitudinally. The sample was peripheral blood. This receptor was identified in a woman between 40 and 55 years old with COVID-19, enrolled during active disease.

The chain's CDR3 is CASSFEAELYEQYF. The CDR3 DNA reads as TGCGCCAGCAGCTTTGAAGCGGAGCTCTACGAGCAGTACTTC. The chain uses TRBV5-1 and TRBJ2-7; perhaps TRBD2 as D (5 bases). V was cut by 2 bases and J by 3 bases, with 12 bases left in between. Germline V gene data show CDR1 as SGHRS and CDR2 as YFSETQ. The CDR3 is made up of 14 amino acids.